This T cell receptor beta chain was observed in a study of tumor-infiltrating lymphocytes in primary liver carcinoma. Study information: The yield of productive TCRbeta reads per sample was roughly 3.65 to 8 million and was similar across tissue types. Whole-study findings and limits: Tumor-blood pairs (like tumor-adjacent pairs) overlapped less than tumor region pairs did. It was in tumors, not blood, that the top-250-clone fraction was significantly higher (p = 0.039). Researchers report that only about 7.5-25% of top clones turned up in all five tumor regions.

For each extraction, RNA and DNA were obtained together from approximately 20-30 mg of unsorted bulk tissue. On this clonotype itself: The antigen is unknown. Compared with germline, one end of the junction differs, possibly owing to a read error.

Germline CDR1 and CDR2: LGHNA and YSLEER. The CDR3 is 16 amino acids. cDNA specific to TCR beta was made from approximately 500 ng of total RNA, with a constant-region primer employed for priming. ARM-PCR, slightly modified, supplied the TCR beta libraries through three nested multiplex PCR rounds. TRBV1-TRBV30 forward and Cbeta reverse primers drove the first two approximately 10-cycle rounds. TCRdb itself ran the multiplex PCR reads through MiXCR, one entry per CDR3 protein. The table has some 22,000 distinct CDR3 sequences, around 77% seen once; the top ten hold under 35%. The chain is built from TRBV4-3 and TRBJ2-1; perhaps TRBD2 as D (6 bases). The clonotype comes from a woman aged 30 to 39 with primary liver carcinoma and hepatitis B virus infection. The sequenced sample consisted of liver tumor tissue from sampling region 5. Stated subset: tumor region T5, tumor centre. The CDR3 bases are TGCGCCAGCAGCCCAGATGCGGGGAGCTCCTACAGTGAGCAGTTCTTC. This gives the protein CASSPDAGSSYSEQFF.